A few counts support the clone carrying this T cell receptor (beta chain). This sample was included in a study of T cell responses to AZD1222 COVID-19 vaccine. TCRdb's table, derived via immunoSEQ multiplex PCR, lists solely in-frame clones and lacks some. The table includes some 98,000 clones, 70% to 85% detected once. This CDR3 contains 14 residues. The V gene's germline CDR1 is SGHRS and CDR2 YFSETQ. V lost 3 bases, J lost 2 bases, and 11 bases lay in between. This material consisted of peripheral blood, taken 28 days after the second AZD1222 dose. The genes are TRBV5-1 and TRBJ1-2; TRBD1 is a possible D gene (5 bases). This TCR derives from an adult who received the AZD1222 COVID-19 vaccine. Here the CDR3 DNA reads TGCGCCAGCAGCTGGGACGGCAGGAACTATGGCTACACCTTC. It specifies CASSWDGRNYGYTF.